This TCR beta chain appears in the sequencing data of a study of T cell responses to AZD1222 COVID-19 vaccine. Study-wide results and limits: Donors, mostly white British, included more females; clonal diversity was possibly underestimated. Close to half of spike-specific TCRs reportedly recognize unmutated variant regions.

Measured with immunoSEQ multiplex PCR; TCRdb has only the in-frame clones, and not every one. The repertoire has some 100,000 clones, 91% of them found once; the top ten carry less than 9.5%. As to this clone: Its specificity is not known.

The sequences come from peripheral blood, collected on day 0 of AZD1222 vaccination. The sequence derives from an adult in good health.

CDR3 nucleotides: TGTGCCAGCAGTTCCCGACCTTCAGGGGGAGACACCATATATTTT. Amino acid sequence: CASSSRPSGGDTIYF. J is TRBJ1-3 and V is TRBV27; 7 nucleotides align to TRBD1. V lost 4 bases to trimming and J lost 8 bases; unmatched junction nucleotides: 11. The CDR3 spans 15 residues. Germline assignment: CDR1 MNHEY and CDR2 SMNVEV (reference sequence).